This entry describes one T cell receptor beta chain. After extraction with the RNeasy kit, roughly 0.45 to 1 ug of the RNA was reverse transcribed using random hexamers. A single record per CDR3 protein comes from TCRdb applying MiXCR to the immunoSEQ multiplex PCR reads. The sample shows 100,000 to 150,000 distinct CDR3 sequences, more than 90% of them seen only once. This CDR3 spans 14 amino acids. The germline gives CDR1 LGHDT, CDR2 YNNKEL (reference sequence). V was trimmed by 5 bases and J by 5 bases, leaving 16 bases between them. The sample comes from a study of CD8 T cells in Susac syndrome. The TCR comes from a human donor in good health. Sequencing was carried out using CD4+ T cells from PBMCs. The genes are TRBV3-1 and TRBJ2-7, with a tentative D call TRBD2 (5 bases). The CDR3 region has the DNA TGTGCCAGCAGCGTGCCCGGGGTAGGTGACGAGCAGTACTTC. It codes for CASSVPGVGDEQYF.